Listed below are T cell receptor beta chains from one sample, sequenced in a study of Ad26.COV2.S vaccination and SARS-CoV-2 variants. Clones were read by immunoSEQ multiplex PCR, and TCRdb kept only the in-frame ones, dropping some. This table has hundreds of thousands of clones, around 89% appearing once. Here the sequenced sample was peripheral blood, taken in a trial of Ad26.COV2.S vaccine versus placebo. Receptors originate from a person aged 18-65 years who received the Ad26.COV2.S COVID-19 vaccine or a placebo. Each CDR3 is given without its conserved first and last residue.

v_gene	j_gene	CDR3aa
TRBV7-3	TRBJ2-1	ASRLAGGPDEQF
TRBV25-1	TRBJ2-6	ASSELTGGSGANVLT
TRBV10-1	TRBJ2-7	ASSRRQGSYEQY
TRBV3-1/TRBV3-2	TRBJ2-3	ASSQGGTDTQY
TRBV19	TRBJ2-3	ASSIYGGTDTQY
TRBV5-5	TRBJ2-2	ASSTLMNTGELF
TRBV27	TRBJ2-1	ASKPRADNEQF
TRBV7-2	TRBJ1-6	ASTVPGRSSYNSPLH
TRBV9	TRBJ2-7	ASSGGGTGAIYEQY
TRBV6-5	TRBJ2-5	ASSPVRGREETQY
TRBV6-1	TRBJ2-7	ASSEATYEQY
TRBV29-1	TRBJ2-1	SVEYTTGWSEQF
TRBV3-1/TRBV3-2	TRBJ2-7	ASSQGAEQY
TRBV15	TRBJ2-5	ATSRGGQPNTETQY
TRBV7-2	TRBJ1-2	ASSLGGSLNYGYT
TRBV19	TRBJ1-6	ASNDRAASGNSPLH